Included here is one T cell receptor beta chain sequence, with context. The data stem from a study of shared clonotypes between healthy human individuals. Measured with immunoSEQ multiplex PCR; TCRdb has only the in-frame clones, and not every one. The profile shows 1 million to 1.3 million clones, more than 75% of them singletons. CDR1 is SGHTA and CDR2 is FQGNSA in the germline V gene. The CDR3 is 15 residues long. The V gene end was trimmed by 7 bases and the J gene end by 0 bases; junction bases not matched to a gene: 7. The origin of this receptor is a man aged 18 to 35 in good health. Some clones in this sample may be carry-over from other donors' samples. V and J are TRBV7-2 and TRBJ1-2; 8 nucleotides agree with TRBD1. The specimen was memory CD4+ T cells from PBMCs. Subset defined: CD45RA-negative fraction. For the CDR3, the DNA is TGTGCCAGCACCCTTAACAGGGGGACTAACTATGGCTACACCTTC. Amino acids: CASTLNRGTNYGYTF. Full variable domain (missing parts from reference TRBV7-2 and TRBJ1-2): GAGVSQSPSNKVTEKGKDVELRCDPISGHTALYWYRQSLGQGLEFLIYFQGNSAPDKSGLPSDRFSAERTGGSVSTLTIQRTQQEDSAVYLCASTLNRGTNYGYTFGSGTRLTVV.